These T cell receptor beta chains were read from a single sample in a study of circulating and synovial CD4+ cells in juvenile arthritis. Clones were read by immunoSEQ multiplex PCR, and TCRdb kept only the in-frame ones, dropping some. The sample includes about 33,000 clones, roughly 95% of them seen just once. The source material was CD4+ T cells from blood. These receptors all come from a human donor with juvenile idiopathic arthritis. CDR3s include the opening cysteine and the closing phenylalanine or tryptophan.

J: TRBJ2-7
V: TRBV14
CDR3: CASSHTTGGVEQYF

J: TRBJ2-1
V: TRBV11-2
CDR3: CASSLAGTSGNEQFF

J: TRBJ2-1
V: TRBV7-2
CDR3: CASSSRTNAKNEQFF

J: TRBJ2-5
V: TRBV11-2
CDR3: CASSLVQQETQYF

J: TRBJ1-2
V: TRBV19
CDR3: CASSMAGIREVDGYTF

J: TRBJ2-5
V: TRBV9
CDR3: CASSSPRTLAGGRETQYF

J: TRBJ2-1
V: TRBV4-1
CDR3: CASSQEFVHQFF

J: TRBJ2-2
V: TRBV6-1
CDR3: CASKEGVGTGELFF

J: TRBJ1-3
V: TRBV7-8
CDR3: CASRTGGPSSGNTIYF

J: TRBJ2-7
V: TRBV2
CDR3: CASKEREGAVPEQYF

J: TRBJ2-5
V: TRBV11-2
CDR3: CASSFPTDGSPYQETQYF

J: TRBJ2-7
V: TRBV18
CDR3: CASSPPSGSSYEQYF

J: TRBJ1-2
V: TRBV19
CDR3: CASSMSGQGGYGYTF

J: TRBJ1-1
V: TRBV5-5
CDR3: CASSFGLAGHNTEAFF

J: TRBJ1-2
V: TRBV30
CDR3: CAWSPDRGSDGYTF

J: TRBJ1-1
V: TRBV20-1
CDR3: CSALGQGAAFF

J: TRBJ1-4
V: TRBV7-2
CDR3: CASSLVGQVTNEKLFF

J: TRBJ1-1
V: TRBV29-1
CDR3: CSVVDRGPLPNTEAFF

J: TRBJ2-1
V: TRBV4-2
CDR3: CASSADWSGGLEYNEQFF

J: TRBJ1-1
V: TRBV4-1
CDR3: CASSSTEQGRTEAFF

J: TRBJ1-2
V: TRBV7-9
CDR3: CASAPQGNGGYTF

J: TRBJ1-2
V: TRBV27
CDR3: CASSSRFMDGYTF

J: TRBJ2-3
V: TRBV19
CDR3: CASTLDRVTDTQYF

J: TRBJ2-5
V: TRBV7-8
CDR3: CASSLVQRETQYF

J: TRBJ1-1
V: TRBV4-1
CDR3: CASSQDRSGGQILNTEAFF

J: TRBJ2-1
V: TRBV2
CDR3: CASIIGSFNEQFF

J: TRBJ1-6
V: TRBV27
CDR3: CASTTGTGVLGSPLHF

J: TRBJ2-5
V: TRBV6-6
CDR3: CASSYPDRGNQETQYF

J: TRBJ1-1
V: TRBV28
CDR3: CASSRLHRGPEDTEAFF

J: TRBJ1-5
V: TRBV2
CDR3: CASSERRQGGQPQHF

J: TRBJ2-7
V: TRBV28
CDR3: CASQTSGRPTSYEQYF

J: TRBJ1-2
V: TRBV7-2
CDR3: CASSLEWRPNYGYTF

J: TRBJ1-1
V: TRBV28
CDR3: CASTRQGTNTEAFF

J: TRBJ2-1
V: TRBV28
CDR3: CASTPRVLAGQFF

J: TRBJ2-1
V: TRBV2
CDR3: CASSGTSGNYNEQFF

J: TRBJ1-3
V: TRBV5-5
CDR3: CASSLSAGTGNTIYF

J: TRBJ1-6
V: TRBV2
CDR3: CASSASGRAVDSPLHF

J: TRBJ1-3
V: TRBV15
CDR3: CATSSFDSVINSGNTIYF

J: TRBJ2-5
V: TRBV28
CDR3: CASSQATGSTQYF

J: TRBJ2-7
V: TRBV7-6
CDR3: CASSPRDSSGLSYEQYF

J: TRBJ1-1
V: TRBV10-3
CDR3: CAISGLSGTEAFF

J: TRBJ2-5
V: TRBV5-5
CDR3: CASSRDYEETQYF

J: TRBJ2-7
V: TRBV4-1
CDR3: CASSQPTSGRWYEQYF

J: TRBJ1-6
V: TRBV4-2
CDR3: CASSQEPQGTYNSPLHF

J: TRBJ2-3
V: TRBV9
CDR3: CASSVGDGGWNTQYF

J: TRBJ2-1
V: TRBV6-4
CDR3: CASSGSSGGNNEQFF

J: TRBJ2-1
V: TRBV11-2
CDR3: CASSLDGFPNYNEQFF

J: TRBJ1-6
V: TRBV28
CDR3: CASSFRDRDNSPLHF

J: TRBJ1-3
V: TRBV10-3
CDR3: CAISEWGTSSGIGNTIYF